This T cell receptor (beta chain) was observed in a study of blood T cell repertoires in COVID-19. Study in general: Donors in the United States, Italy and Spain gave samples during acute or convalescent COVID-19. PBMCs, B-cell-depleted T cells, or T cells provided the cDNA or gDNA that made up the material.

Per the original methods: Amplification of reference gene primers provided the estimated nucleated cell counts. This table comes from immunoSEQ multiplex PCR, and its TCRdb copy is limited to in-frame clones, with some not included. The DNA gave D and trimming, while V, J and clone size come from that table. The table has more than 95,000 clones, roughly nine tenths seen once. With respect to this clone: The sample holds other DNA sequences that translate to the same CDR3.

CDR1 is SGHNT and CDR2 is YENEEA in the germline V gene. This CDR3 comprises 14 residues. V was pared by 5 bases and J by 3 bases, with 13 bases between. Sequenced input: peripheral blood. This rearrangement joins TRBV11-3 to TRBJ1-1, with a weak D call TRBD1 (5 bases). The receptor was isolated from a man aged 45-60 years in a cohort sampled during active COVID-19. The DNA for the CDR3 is TGTGCCAGCAGCCCCTCGTCAGGGCACACTGAAGCTTTCTTT. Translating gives CASSPSSGHTEAFF.